This TCR beta chain was recovered during a study of beta chain features in type 1 diabetes. Regarding the study as a whole: Type 1 diabetes patients showed a moderate but significant shortening of TCRB CDR3s in all four CD4+ subsets.

Expressed TCRB transcripts were sequenced after all isolated RNA was converted to cDNA. Naive, central memory and regulatory T cell samples produced a mean of about 3.5 million reads. Profiling relied on immunoSEQ multiplex PCR, and the TCRdb table lists in-frame clones only, not all of them. The repertoire has around 250,000 clones, 25% to 30% of them found once; the top ten carry roughly 4.1%. A word on this clone: Its antigen is unidentified.

Once sorted, every population was more than 95% pure. V shed 2 bases, J shed 10 bases, and the junction held 4 bases outside the gene matches. Germline assignment: CDR1 SQVTM and CDR2 ANQGSEA. This CDR3 is built from 12 residues. The TCR originated in a young man in good health. Material for sequencing was central memory CD4+ T cells from blood. This chain joins TRBV29-1 and TRBJ1-2, with TRBD1 matching 10 bases. CDR3 in amino acids: CSVEWGQGTYTF. As DNA, the CDR3 is TGCAGCGTTGAATGGGGACAGGGGACCTACACCTTC.